The 26 T cell receptor beta chains below were found in one sample sequenced in a study of glioma-infiltrating T cells. TCR alpha and beta CDR3 regions were amplified from RNA using iRepertoire nested multiplex PCR. TCRdb used MiXCR to reprocess the multiplex PCR reads, holding one entry per CDR3 protein. The sample gives fewer than 200,000 distinct CDR3 sequences, under 55% of which show up once; roughly 5.2% is in the top ten. Sequenced input: glioma tissue, nonneoplastic brain tissue, or PBMCs (not recorded which). The receptor source for this set is a human donor with low-grade glioma or glioblastoma, undergoing nonglioma brain surgery, or in good health (not recorded which).

This clonotype was detected ten times or more. The chain employs TRBV28 and TRBJ2-3, with D possibly being TRBD1 (7 bases). The germline V and J ends were trimmed by 8 bases and 3 bases, with 12 bases remaining between them. This CDR3 has 13 amino acids. Germline CDR1 MDHEN, CDR2 SYDVKM. The CDR3 DNA sequence: TGTGCCAGCTTACAGGGGAGGACAGATACGCAGTATTTT. Its protein is CASLQGRTDTQYF.

This clonotype showed up many times. The genes are TRBV28 and TRBJ1-2; D gene unclear. The V and J ends lost 7 bases and 1 base respectively, with 13 bases between them. Germline assignment: CDR1 MDHEN and CDR2 SYDVKM. The CDR3 is made up of 14 amino acids. Here the CDR3 reads CASKMAGNNYGYTF. CDR3 in DNA: TGTGCCAGCAAGATGGCTGGAAATAACTATGGCTACACCTTC.

The chain is built from TRBV4-2 and TRBJ2-3, with D maybe TRBD1 (6 bases). Germline assignment: CDR1 LGHNA and CDR2 YNFKEQ. The V end was cut by 0 bases, the J end by 5 bases, with 9 bases between. The CDR3 sequence is 14 residues long. CDR3 sequence: CASSQDTGQDTQYF. In DNA, the CDR3 is TGTGCCAGCAGCCAAGATACAGGGCAAGATACGCAGTATTTT.

The chain couples TRBV5-1 to TRBJ1-1, with TRBD1 as a possible D gene (6 bases). The CDR3 is 15 residues long. Germline V gene data show CDR1 as SGHRS and CDR2 as YFSETQ. V was pared by 0 bases and J by 1 base, with 10 bases between. CDR3 sequence: CASSLDRAPNTEAFF. The CDR3 DNA reads TGCGCCAGCAGCTTGGACAGGGCTCCGAACACTGAAGCTTTCTTT.

In regard to this clonotype: Given a much more abundant clone one base away, this may be a read error. This chain joins TRBV7-9 and TRBJ1-2, with a possible D match to TRBD1 (5 bases). Per the germline V gene, CDR1 is SEHNR and CDR2 is FQNEAQ (reference sequence). V was shortened by 5 bases and J by 5 bases, with 15 bases between the two germline ends. This CDR3 has 14 residues. The CDR3 loop is CASSQRDGPYGYTF. The DNA for the CDR3 is TGTGCCAGCAGCCAGAGGGACGGACCATATGGCTACACCTTC.

With respect to this clonotype: The junction differs from germline at one of its ends, possibly a read error. The chain carries TRBV7-2 and TRBJ1-5, with D perhaps matching TRBD1 (5 bases). This CDR3 spans 12 amino acids. The germline V gene has CDR1 SGHTA and CDR2 FQGNSA. The CDR3 loop is CASSSRAKPKHF. The CDR3 region has the DNA TGTGCCAGCAGCTCCAGGGCGAAGCCCAAGCATTTT. Supplemented by reference TRBV7-2 and TRBJ1-5, the full variable domain reads GAGVSQSPSNKVTEKGKDVELRCDPISGHTALYWYRQSLGQGLEFLIYFQGNSAPDKSGLPSDRFSAERTGGSVSTLTIQRTQQEDSAVYLCASSSRAKPKHFGDGTRLSIL.

Ten or more counts support this clonotype. The V gene is TRBV20-1, the J gene TRBJ1-1, with D possibly being TRBD1 (5 bases). The length of the CDR3 is 13 residues. The V and J ends lost 5 bases and 0 bases respectively, with 10 bases between them. Germline CDR1 and CDR2: DFQATT and SNEGSKA (reference sequence). The CDR3 sequence is CSAQGLMNTEAFF. The CDR3 bases are TGCAGTGCTCAGGGACTGATGAACACTGAAGCTTTCTTT.

A note on this clonotype: This may be a read error, as it is one base from a much larger clone. The chain couples TRBV19 to TRBJ1-5; D call uncertain. Per germline, CDR1 LNHDA and CDR2 SQIVND (reference sequence). The CDR3 totals 15 residues. The CDR3 reads CASNSMGLSNHPQHF. The CDR3 DNA is TGTGCCAGTAATAGTATGGGCCTGAGCAATCATCCCCAGCATTTT. The entire variable domain, with the rest obtained from reference TRBV19 and TRBJ1-5, is as follows: DGGITQSPKYLFRKEGQNVTLSCEQNLNHDAMYWYRQDPGQGLRLIYYSQIVNDFQKGDIAEGYSVSREKKESFPLTVTSAQKNPTAFYLCASNSMGLSNHPQHFGDGTRLSIL.

With regard to this clonotype: This may be a read error: a much more frequent sequence differs by one nucleotide. CDR3: CASIYSRFPGVKEQYF. CDR3 coding DNA: TGTGCCAGCATTTACTCTCGATTTCCGGGAGTAAAAGAGCAGTACTTC. This chain links TRBV6-6 with TRBJ2-7; D may be TRBD2 (6 bases). In germline, CDR1 is MNHNY, CDR2 SVGAGI (reference sequence). The CDR3 sequence is 16 residues long.

About this clonotype itself: A read error may explain this, as a much larger clone is one base away. The V gene is TRBV5-4, the J gene TRBJ2-5; D uncertain. This CDR3 region has 13 residues. The germline CDR1 and CDR2 sequences are SGHNT and YYREEE (reference sequence). The CDR3 sequence is CASGDLSKETKYF. The CDR3 coding sequence is TGTGCCAGCGGCGACCTTTCAAAAGAGACCAAGTACTTC.

This clonotype was seen repeatedly, ten times or more. The rearrangement links TRBV24-1 to TRBJ2-1; 13 bases match TRBD2. V was pared by 3 bases and J by 9 bases, with 4 bases of the junction left unmatched. Germline V gene data show CDR1 as KGHDR and CDR2 as SFDVKD. The CDR3 has 15 amino acids. The CDR3 here is CATSDRLAGGGEQFF. CDR3 nucleotides: TGTGCCACCAGTGATCGACTAGCGGGAGGCGGTGAGCAGTTCTTC.

This clonotype was picked up a small number of times. This chain connects TRBV7-9 to TRBJ2-1; 11 positions agree with TRBD2. The trim removed 0 bases at V and 8 bases at J, leaving 6 bases unmatched. This CDR3 is built from 16 residues. From germline, CDR1 is SEHNR and CDR2 FQNEAQ (reference sequence). Here the CDR3 DNA reads TGTGCCAGCAGCTTAGCAGCTAGCGGGAGGTCTCATGAGCAGTTCTTC. Its protein is CASSLAASGRSHEQFF.

The rearrangement joins TRBV2 to TRBJ2-1; TRBD2 agrees at 10 bases. This CDR3 contains 14 residues. CDR1 is SNHLY and CDR2 is FYNNEI in the germline V gene. Germline trimming cut 6 bases from V and 5 bases from J; bases unmatched to any gene: 4. DNA of the CDR3: TGTGCCAGCAGAGAGCGGGGGGGAAACAATGAGCAGTTCTTC. Translation: CASRERGGNNEQFF.

This clonotype was seen repeatedly, ten times or more. J is TRBJ2-7 and V is TRBV20-1; a weak D match, TRBD2 (6 bases). The V and J ends lost 0 bases and 0 bases respectively, with 15 bases between them. The CDR3 extends over 16 amino acids. The V gene's germline CDR1 is DFQATT and CDR2 SNEGSKA (reference sequence). In DNA form, the CDR3 reads TGCAGTGCTAGAGATCCTACCGGGACTCTCTCCTACGAGCAGTACTTC. Its translation: CSARDPTGTLSYEQYF.

This clonotype was seen many times. This chain connects TRBV20-1 to TRBJ1-4; maybe TRBD1 (6 bases). V dropped 4 bases and J dropped 7 bases, with 16 bases sitting between them. The CDR3 runs 14 residues. Germline V CDR1 and CDR2: DFQATT, SNEGSKA (reference sequence). CDR3 DNA: TGCAGTGCTATCTACAGGGCAGGGAGTGAAAAACTGTTTTTT. It is translated as CSAIYRAGSEKLFF.

V usage is TRBV7-6 and J usage is TRBJ2-1; 9 bases match TRBD2. V was clipped by 5 bases and J by 9 bases; unmatched bases: 11. The CDR3 covers 15 residues. Germline CDR1 reads SGHVS; CDR2 reads FNYEAQ. The CDR3 here is CASSTGIAGVSEQFF. The CDR3 DNA is TGTGCCAGCAGCACCGGAATAGCGGGAGTTAGTGAGCAGTTCTTC.

This chain uses TRBV7-2 with TRBJ2-7; D call uncertain. This CDR3 comprises 14 residues. Germline lookup yields CDR1 SGHTA and CDR2 FQGNSA. Deletions cut 6 bases from V and 5 bases from J, with 17 bases between. The CDR3 bases are TGTGCCAGCAGTGTTTCCTGGAGCAGCGACGAGCAGTACTTC. Amino acid sequence: CASSVSWSSDEQYF. Based on the CDR3 plus reference TRBV7-2 and TRBJ2-7, the full variable domain is GAGVSQSPSNKVTEKGKDVELRCDPISGHTALYWYRQSLGQGLEFLIYFQGNSAPDKSGLPSDRFSAERTGGSVSTLTIQRTQQEDSAVYLCASSVSWSSDEQYFGPGTRLTVT.

A few counts support this clonotype. Mismatch with germline at one junction end may stem from a read error. V is TRBV4-2 and J is TRBJ2-7; D is uncertain. CDR1 is LGHNA, CDR2 YNFKEQ, per germline. This CDR3 has 16 amino acids. As DNA, the CDR3 is TGCGCCAGCAGCCAAGTCTCTCCGGACGGCTCCTACGAGCAGTACTTC. This codes for CASSQVSPDGSYEQYF.

This clonotype has just a few counts. A read error may be the cause here, since a much bigger clone is one base away. Here the CDR3 DNA reads TGTGCCAGCGGAGGGGGGGATATGGACACCGGGGAGCTGTTTTTT. Translated, it gives CASGGGDMDTGELFF. The chain has TRBV6-1 and TRBJ2-2; D may be TRBD2 (7 bases). The CDR3 length is 15 residues. V was shortened by 8 bases and J by 3 bases, with 16 bases between the two germline ends. Germline CDR1 is MNHNS and CDR2 is SASEGT.

This clonotype occurred many times. The V and J genes are TRBV15 and TRBJ2-7; TRBD1 agrees at 8 bases. With V trimmed by 0 bases and J by 5 bases, 6 bases remained unmatched. This CDR3 is 15 amino acids long. The V gene's germline CDR1 is LNHNV and CDR2 YYDKDF (reference sequence). This CDR3 is CATSRDKTGAHEQYF. Written as DNA, the CDR3 is TGTGCCACCAGCAGAGATAAGACAGGGGCCCACGAGCAGTACTTC.

This clonotype was seen repeatedly, ten times or more. J is TRBJ2-7 and V is TRBV28; 14 bases align to TRBD2. There are 17 residues in the CDR3. Germline V CDR1 and CDR2: MDHEN, SYDVKM. V was pared by 4 bases and J by 7 bases, with 12 bases of the junction left unmatched. CDR3 sequence reads: CASSSLTSGRVLSEQYF. The DNA of the CDR3 is TGTGCCAGCAGTTCTCTGACTAGCGGGAGGGTGTTAAGTGAGCAGTACTTC.

The rearrangement uses TRBV28 and TRBJ1-3; TRBD1 agrees at 7 bases. This CDR3 has 16 amino acids. Per the germline V gene, CDR1 is MDHEN and CDR2 is SYDVKM. The J segment lost 2 bases and the V segment lost 6 bases, leaving 10 bases of the junction unmatched. Written as DNA, the CDR3 is TGTGCCAGCAGGTCCGCCCTGGACAGGACTGGAAACACCATATATTTT. Its translation: CASRSALDRTGNTIYF. The whole variable domain, remainder taken from reference TRBV28 and TRBJ1-3, is DVKVTQSSRYLVKRTGEKVFLECVQDMDHENMFWYRQDPGLGLRLIYFSYDVKMKEKGDIPEGYSVSREKKERFSLILESASTNQTSMYLCASRSALDRTGNTIYFGEGSWLTVV.

With respect to this clonotype: A single base separates this from a much larger clone, so it may be a read error. This sequence joins TRBV6-2 or TRBV6-3 and TRBJ2-1; a weak D match, TRBD1 (5 bases). Germline CDR1 and CDR2: MNHEY and SVGEGT. Trimming took 0 bases from V and 10 from J, leaving 19 bases between them. This CDR3 has 16 amino acids. The CDR3 DNA reads as TGTGCCAGCAGTTACTCCACAGGAATTGCTTCTGGCGAGCAGTTCTTC. Amino acid sequence: CASSYSTGIASGEQFF.

The sample holds many counts of this clonotype. The chain has TRBV6-6 and TRBJ1-5; D not certain. The germline CDR1 and CDR2 sequences are MNHNY and SVGAGI (reference sequence). V was cut by 2 bases and J by 7 bases, with 6 bases left in between. The CDR3 is 12 residues long. CDR3 amino acids: CASSYMGQPQHF. The CDR3 DNA sequence: TGTGCCAGCAGTTACATGGGGCAGCCCCAGCATTTT.

In this sample, this clonotype turned up a few times. V usage is TRBV4-1 and J usage is TRBJ2-3; D is uncertain. Trimming shortened V by 3 bases and J by 0 bases, and 10 bases separated the two germline ends. This CDR3 is 15 amino acids long. Germline V CDR1 and CDR2: MGHRA, YSYEKL. Here the CDR3 reads CASSHEPPSTDTQYF. DNA for the CDR3: TGCGCCAGCAGCCATGAACCTCCTAGCACAGATACGCAGTATTTT.

This clonotype was observed many times. This chain joins TRBV28 and TRBJ2-5; possibly TRBD2 for D (5 bases). Per the germline V gene, CDR1 is MDHEN and CDR2 is SYDVKM. V was shortened by 2 bases and J by 0 bases, with 10 bases between the two germline ends. The CDR3 has 15 amino acids. DNA for the CDR3: TGTGCCAGCAGTTTAAGGACTTATAACCAAGAGACCCAGTACTTC. It is translated as CASSLRTYNQETQYF.